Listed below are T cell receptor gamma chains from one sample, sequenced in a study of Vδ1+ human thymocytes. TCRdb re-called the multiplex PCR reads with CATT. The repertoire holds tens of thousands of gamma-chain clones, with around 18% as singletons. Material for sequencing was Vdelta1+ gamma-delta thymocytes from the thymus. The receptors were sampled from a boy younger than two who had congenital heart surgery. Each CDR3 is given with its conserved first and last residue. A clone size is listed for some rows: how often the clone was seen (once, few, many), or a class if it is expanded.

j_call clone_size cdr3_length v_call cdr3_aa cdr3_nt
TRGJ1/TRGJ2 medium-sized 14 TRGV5 CATWDRPDYYKKLF TGTGCCACCTGGGACAGGCCCGATTATTATAAGAAACTCTTT
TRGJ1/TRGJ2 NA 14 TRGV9 CALWEVLSKGKKLF TGTGCCTTGTGGGAGGTGCTGTCTAAGGGTAAGAAACTCTTT
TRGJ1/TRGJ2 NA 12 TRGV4 CATWDGSPKKLF TGTGCCACCTGGGATGGATCCCCTAAGAAACTCTTT
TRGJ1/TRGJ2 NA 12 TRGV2 CATWDGLRKKLF TGTGCCACCTGGGACGGGCTACGGAAGAAACTCTTT
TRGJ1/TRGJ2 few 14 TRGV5 CATWDDKNYYKKLF TGTGCCACCTGGGACGATAAGAATTATTATAAGAAACTCTTT
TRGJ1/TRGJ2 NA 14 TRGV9 CALWEVLGPYKKLF TGTGCCTTGTGGGAGGTGCTCGGACCTTATAAGAAACTCTTT
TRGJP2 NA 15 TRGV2 CATWDVNFSDWIKTF TGTGCCACCTGGGACGTCAACTTTAGTGATTGGATCAAGACGTTT
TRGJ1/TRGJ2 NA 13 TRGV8 CATWSSDYYKKLF TGTGCCACCTGGAGCTCGGATTATTATAAGAAACTCTTT
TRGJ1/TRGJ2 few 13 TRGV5 CATWDKDYYKKLF TGTGCCACCTGGGACAAAGATTATTATAAGAAACTCTTT
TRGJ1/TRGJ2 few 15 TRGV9 CALWEVQSDYYKKLF TGTGCCTTGTGGGAGGTGCAGAGTGATTATTATAAGAAACTCTTT
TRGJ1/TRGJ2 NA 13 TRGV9 CALWDTPHALKLF TGTGCCTTGTGGGACACTCCCCACGCCTTAAAACTCTTT
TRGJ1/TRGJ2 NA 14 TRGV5 CATWEMGPYYKKLF TGTGCCACCTGGGAGATGGGACCTTATTATAAGAAACTCTTT
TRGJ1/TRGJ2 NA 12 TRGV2 CATWDGPGMKLF TGTGCCACCTGGGACGGGCCCGGGATGAAACTCTTT
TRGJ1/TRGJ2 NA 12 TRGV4 CATWTIYYKKLF TGTGCCACCTGGACCATTTATTATAAGAAACTCTTT
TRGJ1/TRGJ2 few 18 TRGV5 CATWDGYEPWQNYYKKLF TGTGCCACCTGGGACGGCTACGAGCCTTGGCAAAATTATTATAAGAAACTCTTT
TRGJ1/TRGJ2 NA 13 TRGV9 CALWEVRGYKKLF TGTGCCTTGTGGGAGGTGCGAGGATATAAGAAACTCTTT
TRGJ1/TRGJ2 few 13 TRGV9 CALWEVECYKKLF TGTGCCTTGTGGGAGGTGGAGTGTTATAAGAAACTCTTT
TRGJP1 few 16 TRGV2 CATWVPPVTTGWFKIF TGTGCCACCTGGGTACCTCCTGTTACCACTGGTTGGTTCAAGATATTT
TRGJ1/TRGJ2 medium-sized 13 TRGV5 CATWDRLDYKKLF TGTGCCACCTGGGACAGGCTTGATTATAAGAAACTCTTT
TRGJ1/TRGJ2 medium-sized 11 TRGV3 CATWDRLGKLF TGTGCCACCTGGGACAGGCTGGGGAAACTCTTT
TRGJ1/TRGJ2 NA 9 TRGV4 CATWDGKVF TGTGCCACCTGGGATGGGAAAGTCTTT
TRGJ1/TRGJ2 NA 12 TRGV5 CATWDRLREKLF TGTGCCACCTGGGACAGGCTACGGGAGAAACTCTTT
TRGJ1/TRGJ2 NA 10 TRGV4 CATWSPEKLF TGTGCCACCTGGAGCCCTGAGAAACTCTTT
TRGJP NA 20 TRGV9 CALWGNPRLLKELGKKIKVF TGTGCCTTGTGGGGGAATCCTCGCTTGTTGAAAGAGTTGGGCAAAAAAATCAAGGTATTT
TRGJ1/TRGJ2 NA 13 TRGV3 CATWDRPPYKKLF TGTGCCACCTGGGACAGGCCACCTTATAAGAAACTCTTT
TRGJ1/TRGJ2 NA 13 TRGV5 CATWDRLFRSKLF TGTGCCACCTGGGACAGGCTGTTTCGCTCGAAACTCTTT
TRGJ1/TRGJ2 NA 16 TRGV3 CATWDRRRWNYYKKLF TGTGCCACCTGGGACAGGCGACGTTGGAATTATTATAAGAAGCTCTTT
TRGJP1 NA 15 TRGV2 CATWMRYTTGWFKIF TGTGCCACCTGGATGCGATATACCACTGGTTGGTTCAAGATATTT
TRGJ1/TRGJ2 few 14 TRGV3 CATWDRLSDYKKLF TGTGCCACCTGGGACAGGCTTAGCGATTATAAGAAACTCTTT
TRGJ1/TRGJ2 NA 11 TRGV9 CALWAHIKKLF TGTGCCTTGTGGGCTCACATAAAGAAACTCTTT
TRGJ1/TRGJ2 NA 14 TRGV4 CATWDVDDYYKKLF TGTGCCACCTGGGATGTAGATGATTATTATAAGAAACTCTTT
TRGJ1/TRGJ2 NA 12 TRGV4 CATWDVGHKKLF TGTGCCACCTGGGATGTAGGACATAAGAAACTCTTT
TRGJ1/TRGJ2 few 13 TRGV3 CATWDRHPNKKLF TGTGCCACCTGGGACAGGCACCCTAATAAGAAACTCTTT
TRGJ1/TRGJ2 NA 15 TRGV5 CATWDRRRPRDKKLF TGTGCCACCTGGGACAGGCGGAGGCCGAGGGATAAGAAACTCTTT
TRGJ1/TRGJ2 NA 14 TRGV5 CATWDTQFWDKKLF TGTGCCACCTGGGACACCCAGTTTTGGGATAAGAAACTCTTT
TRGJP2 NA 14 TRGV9 CALWEVHSDWIKTF TGTGCCTTGTGGGAGGTGCACAGTGATTGGATCAAGACGTTT
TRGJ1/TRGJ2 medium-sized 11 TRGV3 CATWDRLQKLF TGTGCCACCTGGGACAGGCTCCAGAAACTCTTT
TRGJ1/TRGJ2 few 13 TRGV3 CATWDFNYYKKLF TGTGCCACCTGGGACTTTAATTATTATAAGAAACTCTTT
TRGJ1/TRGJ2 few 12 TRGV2 CATWDGQNRKLF TGTGCCACCTGGGACGGGCAAAATAGAAAACTCTTT
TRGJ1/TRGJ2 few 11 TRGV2 CATWDGGRKLF TGTGCCACCTGGGACGGGGGTCGGAAACTCTTT
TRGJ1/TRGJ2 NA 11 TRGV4 CATWEPYKKLF TGTGCCACCTGGGAGCCTTATAAGAAACTCTTT